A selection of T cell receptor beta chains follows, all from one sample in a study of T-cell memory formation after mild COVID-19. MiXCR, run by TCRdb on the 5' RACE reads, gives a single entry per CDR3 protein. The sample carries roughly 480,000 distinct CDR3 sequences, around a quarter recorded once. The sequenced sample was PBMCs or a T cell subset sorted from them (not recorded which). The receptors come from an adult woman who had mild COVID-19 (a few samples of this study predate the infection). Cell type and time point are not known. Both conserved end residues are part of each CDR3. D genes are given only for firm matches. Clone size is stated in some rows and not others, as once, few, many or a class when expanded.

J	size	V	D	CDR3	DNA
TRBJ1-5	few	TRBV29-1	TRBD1	CSAGQVEGPQHF	TGCAGCGCCGGACAGGTAGAGGGGCCCCAGCATTTT
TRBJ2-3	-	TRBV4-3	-	CASSRSFASGRDTQYF	TGCGCCAGCAGCCGGTCCTTTGCGAGCGGGCGAGATACGCAGTATTTT
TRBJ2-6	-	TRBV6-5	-	CASSDVISSGANVLTF	TGTGCCAGCAGTGACGTTATCAGCTCTGGGGCCAACGTCCTGACTTTC
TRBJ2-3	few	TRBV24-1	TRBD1	CATSLTGGTDTQYF	TGTGCCACCAGCTTGACAGGGGGAACAGATACGCAGTATTTT
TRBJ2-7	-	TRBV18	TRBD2	CASSPAGEVGVKQYF	TGTGCCAGCTCACCGGCGGGGGAGGTAGGGGTGAAGCAGTACTTC
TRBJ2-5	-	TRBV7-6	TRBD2	CASSLETSVGETQYF	TGTGCCAGCAGCCTAGAGACTAGCGTGGGGGAGACCCAGTACTTC
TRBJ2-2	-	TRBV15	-	CATSRVSGELFF	TGTGCCACCAGCAGAGTTTCCGGGGAGCTGTTTTTT
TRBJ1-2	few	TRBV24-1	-	CATSDSGDYGYTF	TGTGCCACCAGTGATTCGGGGGACTATGGCTACACCTTC
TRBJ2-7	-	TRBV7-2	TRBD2	CASSLATSASYEQYF	TGTGCCAGCAGCTTAGCGACTAGCGCCTCCTACGAGCAGTACTTC
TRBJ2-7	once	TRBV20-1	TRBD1	CSAMFPRDRVEQYF	TGCAGTGCTATGTTTCCCCGGGACAGGGTTGAGCAGTACTTC
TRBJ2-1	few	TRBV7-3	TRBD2	CASSPLRGGNNEQFF	TGTGCCAGCAGCCCTCTCCGGGGGGGAAACAATGAGCAGTTCTTC
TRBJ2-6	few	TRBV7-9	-	CASSLAGLPGANVLTF	TGTGCCAGCAGCTTAGCCGGGCTCCCTGGGGCCAACGTCCTGACTTTC
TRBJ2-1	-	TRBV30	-	CAWTMRQYNEQFF	TGTGCCTGGACTATGCGGCAGTACAATGAGCAGTTCTTC
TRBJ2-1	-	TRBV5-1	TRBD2	CASSNGLAGDNEQFF	TGCGCCAGCTCAAACGGGCTAGCGGGAGATAATGAGCAGTTCTTC
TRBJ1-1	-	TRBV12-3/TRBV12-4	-	CASGNTGGTEAFF	TGTGCCAGCGGAAACACTGGGGGCACTGAAGCTTTCTTT
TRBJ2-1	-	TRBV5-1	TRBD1	CASSLRTGAPFYNEQFF	TGTGCCAGCAGCTTGCGGACAGGGGCACCTTTCTACAATGAGCAGTTCTTC
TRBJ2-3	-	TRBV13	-	CASSFGRGADTQYF	TGTGCCAGCAGCTTCGGAAGGGGAGCAGATACGCAGTATTTT
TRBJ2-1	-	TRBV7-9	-	CATPGQTSGGTYNEQFF	TGTGCCACCCCGGGACAGACCAGCGGGGGAACCTACAATGAGCAGTTCTTC
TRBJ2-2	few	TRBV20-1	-	CSARDPGRRPNTGELFF	TGCAGTGCTAGGGACCCGGGACGCCGGCCGAACACCGGGGAGCTGTTTTTT
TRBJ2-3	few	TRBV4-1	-	CASSQVGGRTDTQYF	TGCGCCAGCAGCCAAGTCGGGGGGCGGACAGATACGCAGTATTTT
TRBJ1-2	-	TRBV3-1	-	CASSQEGVGAHGYTF	TGTGCCAGCAGCCAAGAGGGTGTGGGGGCCCATGGCTACACCTTC
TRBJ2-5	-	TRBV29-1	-	CSAEVPRGSETQYF	TGCAGCGCCGAGGTCCCCAGGGGATCAGAGACCCAGTACTTC
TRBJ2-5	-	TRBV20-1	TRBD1	CSAYSQDRGYQETQYF	TGCAGTGCCTATTCCCAGGACAGGGGCTACCAAGAGACCCAGTACTTC
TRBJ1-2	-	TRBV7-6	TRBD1	CASSCGTDYGYTF	TGTGCCAGCAGCTGCGGGACAGACTATGGCTACACCTTC
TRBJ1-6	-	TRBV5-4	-	CASSLERPGWNSPLHF	TGTGCCAGCAGCTTGGAGAGGCCGGGGTGGAATTCACCCCTCCACTTT
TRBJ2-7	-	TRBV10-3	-	CAISGSDSRDPYEQYF	TGTGCCATCAGTGGATCGGACTCCCGGGATCCCTACGAGCAGTACTTC
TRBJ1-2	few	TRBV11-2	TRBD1	CASSLWDSPESF	TGTGCCAGCAGCCTATGGGACAGCCCAGAATCCTTC
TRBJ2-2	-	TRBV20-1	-	CSARVMEVGELFF	TGCAGTGCTAGAGTAATGGAGGTCGGGGAGCTGTTTTTT